The clone carrying this T cell receptor beta chain was detected a few times. Its antigen is not identified. TCRdb analysed the reads with MiXCR anew, one entry per CDR3 protein. The sample records approximately 100,000 distinct CDR3 sequences, roughly 39% being singletons. The sample is drawn from a study of T cell repertoires in cytomegalovirus infection. Study-level information: Public TCR beta signatures provided an indication of both CMV infection and a matching HLA type. Study results and caveats: The response measured ex vivo was dominated by TCR beta clonotypes (HLA-C-restricted and CMV-specific).

V dropped 5 bases and J dropped 2 bases, with 19 bases sitting between them. Germline V lookup: CDR1 LNHDA, CDR2 SQIVND (reference sequence). This CDR3 is 16 amino acids long. The genes are TRBV19 and TRBJ2-7; unclear D gene. The sample in question was CD8+ T cells from cultured PBMCs, obtained from culture after CMV antigen stimulation. This clonotype originated in a human donor in good health (CMV status not recorded). Some clones in this sample may be carry-over from other donors' samples. CDR3 in DNA: TGTGCCAGTAGTTTCTCTGACGGAATTGTACCCTACGAGCAGTACTTC. Translated: CASSFSDGIVPYEQYF.